These T cell receptor beta chains were read from a single sample in a study of T cells in narcolepsy. Method: immunoSEQ multiplex PCR; TCRdb's copy keeps in-frame clones and lacks some. The data show some 23,000 clones, with 70% to 90% seen just once and roughly 1.3% held by the top ten. Specimen: CD45RA- memory CD4+ T cells from PBMCs. Receptors originate from a human donor with narcolepsy. Each CDR3 is given with its conserved first and last residue. D genes are given only for firm matches. Rows give clone size only sometimes, using once, few, many, or a class for an expanded clone.

cdr3_aa cdr3_nt j_call d_call clone_size v_call
CASTVGSSSYNEQFF TGTGCCAGCACCGTCGGTTCTAGCTCCTACAATGAGCAGTTCTTC TRBJ2-1 - - TRBV7-2
CASSDSRMGGAYNEQFF TGTGCCAGCAGCGATAGTCGTATGGGTGGGGCTTACAATGAGCAGTTCTTC TRBJ2-1 - - TRBV7-2
CASRDRGRLGEQFF TGTGCCAGTAGGGACAGGGGGCGATTGGGTGAGCAGTTCTTC TRBJ2-1 TRBD1 - TRBV19
CASSPPSGRSPQYF TGTGCCAGCTCACCACCTTCAGGGAGGTCCCCTCAGTACTTC TRBJ2-4 - - TRBV18
CASSGGQVRETQYF TGTGCCAGCAGTGGCGGACAGGTGCGAGAGACCCAGTACTTC TRBJ2-5 TRBD1 - TRBV6-5
CASKRDYEQYF TGTGCCAGCAAGCGGGACTACGAGCAGTACTTC TRBJ2-7 TRBD2 - TRBV28
CASSDQQGAFGNTEAFF TGCGCCAGCAGTGACCAGCAGGGGGCCTTTGGTAACACTGAAGCTTTCTTT TRBJ1-1 TRBD1 - TRBV10-2
CASSFRGNTEAFF TGTGCCAGCAGCTTCAGGGGAAACACTGAAGCTTTCTTT TRBJ1-1 - - TRBV6-6
CASRPGGSGSPKVNEQFF TGTGCCAGTAGGCCGGGGGGTAGCGGGAGCCCCAAGGTGAATGAGCAGTTCTTC TRBJ2-1 TRBD2 - TRBV19
CASSEKTGRGETQYF TGTGCCAGCAGTGAAAAAACAGGGCGGGGGGAGACCCAGTACTTC TRBJ2-5 - - TRBV2
CASSLVGRTGVSETQYF TGTGCCAGCAGCTTAGTTGGAAGGACAGGGGTTTCGGAGACCCAGTACTTC TRBJ2-5 TRBD1 - TRBV7-9
CASSPPDRFSYEQYF TGTGCCAGCTCACCGCCGGACAGGTTCTCCTACGAGCAGTACTTC TRBJ2-7 TRBD1 - TRBV18
CASSPQAGYNQPQHF TGTGCCAGCAGCCCCCAGGCAGGGTATAATCAGCCCCAGCATTTT TRBJ1-5 - - TRBV27
CASKRSTDTQYF TGTGCCAGCAAAAGGAGCACAGATACGCAGTATTTT TRBJ2-3 - - TRBV7-2
CASSIEGLAGSAGVTQYF TGTGCCAGTAGTATAGAAGGACTAGCGGGATCCGCCGGAGTTACGCAGTATTTT TRBJ2-3 TRBD2 - TRBV19
CASSFLSLEPQHF TGTGCCAGCAGCTTTTTGAGTCTGGAGCCCCAGCATTTT TRBJ1-5 - - TRBV5-6
CASSLDVSGSGGELFF TGTGCCAGCAGCTTAGATGTTAGCGGGAGTGGCGGGGAGCTGTTTTTT TRBJ2-2 TRBD2 - TRBV7-6
CASSGEASGRAKYF TGTGCCAGCAGCGGAGAGGCTAGCGGGAGGGCTAAGTACTTC TRBJ2-7 TRBD2 - TRBV9
CASAVGFNEKLFF TGTGCCTCCGCCGTGGGGTTTAATGAAAAACTGTTTTTT TRBJ1-4 - - TRBV7-2
CASSQKDGTTQYF TGTGCCAGCAGCCAGAAGGACGGCACTACGCAGTATTTT TRBJ2-3 - - TRBV7-9
CASRTTPLGGSNTEAFF TGCGCCAGCAGGACTACGCCCTTGGGGGGGTCGAACACTGAAGCTTTCTTT TRBJ1-1 - once TRBV5-1
CASRRTGDNEQFF TGTGCCAGCAGACGGACCGGTGACAATGAGCAGTTCTTC TRBJ2-1 - - TRBV7-2
CASSQEPTVYIYGYTF TGCGCCAGCAGCCAAGAACCGACAGTTTATATCTATGGCTACACCTTC TRBJ1-2 - - TRBV4-1
CASSLEPGLTYNEQFF TGTGCCAGCAGCTTGGAACCGGGACTAACGTACAATGAGCAGTTCTTC TRBJ2-1 TRBD2 - TRBV5-5
CASSQEGTGLGTDTQYF TGCGCCAGCAGCCAAGAGGGGACAGGGCTGGGCACAGATACGCAGTATTTT TRBJ2-3 TRBD1 - TRBV4-3
CASSLGRLDRSETQYF TGTGCCAGCAGCTTAGGGCGGCTAGACCGGTCGGAGACCCAGTACTTC TRBJ2-5 - - TRBV7-6